This is a list of T cell receptor beta chains from one sample in a study of metastatic and nonmetastatic thyroid tumors. MiXCR was used by TCRdb to re-call the PCR reads. Of some 35,000 clones listed, roughly 36% were seen once; the top ten hold approximately 22%. The sequenced sample consisted of tumor tissue. Every receptor here comes from a female donor with papillary thyroid cancer or a benign thyroid nodule (not recorded which). Some clones in this sample may be carry-over from other donors' samples. Both conserved end residues are part of each CDR3. A D gene is named only where the DNA matches it firmly. The size of a clone is reported for some rows only, either as once, few or many, or as a class for expanded clones.

J gene	D gene	V gene	clone size	CDR3 DNA	CDR3 protein
TRBJ2-1	TRBD2	TRBV5-1	-	TGCGCCAGCAGCTCAGGGACTAGCGGGAGTATTTACAATGAGCAGTTCTTC	CASSSGTSGSIYNEQFF
TRBJ2-1	-	TRBV27	-	TGTGCCAGCAGTTTGGGCGGGCATCCTACTAACAATGAGCAGTTCTTC	CASSLGGHPTNNEQFF
TRBJ1-6	-	TRBV6-5	few	TGTGCCAGCAGTTACACCCCCATCGGGAATTCACCCCTCCACTTT	CASSYTPIGNSPLHF
TRBJ2-1	TRBD2	TRBV6-2/TRBV6-3	few	TGTGCCAGCAGTTACAAGCTATGGACTAGCGGAACCTACAATGAGCAGTTCTTC	CASSYKLWTSGTYNEQFF
TRBJ2-2	-	TRBV30	once	TGTGCCTGGAGGCAGGGTAACACCGGGGAGCTGTTTTTT	CAWRQGNTGELFF
TRBJ2-1	TRBD1	TRBV6-2/TRBV6-3	-	TGTGCCAGCAGTTACCCTTGGTCCCCAGGGGGCCCCCGCGGTGAGCAGTTCTTC	CASSYPWSPGGPRGEQFF
TRBJ2-5	TRBD2	TRBV20-1	few	TGCAGTGCTAGCGGGACTAGCGGGAGCTCCAGCGACCAGTACTTC	CSASGTSGSSSDQYF
TRBJ2-7	-	TRBV20-1	-	TGCAGTGCGACACAAGGGTACTCCTACGAGCAGTACTTC	CSATQGYSYEQYF
TRBJ1-1	-	TRBV28	-	TGTGCCAGCATAACAGAGAGTTTGAACACTGAAGCTTTCTTT	CASITESLNTEAFF
TRBJ1-6	-	TRBV20-1	-	TGCAGTGCTAGCGAGGGGGGGCGAAATTCACCCCTCCACTTT	CSASEGGRNSPLHF
TRBJ2-5	-	TRBV6-1	-	TGTGCCAGCAGTTCCAGCCCAGGGTCGCCCTGGGAGACCCAGTACTTC	CASSSSPGSPWETQYF
TRBJ2-1	TRBD1	TRBV6-1	few	TGTGCCAGCAACTTGGACAGGGTACTTTCCTACAATGAGCAGTTCTTC	CASNLDRVLSYNEQFF
TRBJ2-1	TRBD1	TRBV19	-	TGTGCCAGTAGTAAGGGACAGGAAATTCGCGGTTGGAATGAGCAGTTCTTC	CASSKGQEIRGWNEQFF
TRBJ2-7	TRBD2	TRBV20-1	few	TGCAGTGCTCCGAAGCGGCTAGCGGGACGCGAGCAGTACTTC	CSAPKRLAGREQYF
TRBJ2-3	TRBD2	TRBV5-1	-	TGCTCCAGCAGCTTGTGGTCTAGCGGGACTAGCACAGATACGCAGTATTTT	CSSSLWSSGTSTDTQYF
TRBJ1-2	-	TRBV28	few	TGTGCCAGCACCATAGGAGGGACCAACTATGGCTACACCTTC	CASTIGGTNYGYTF
TRBJ1-4	-	TRBV7-8	-	TGTGCCAGCAGCTCTTTGGGACCGATTAATGAAAAACTGTTTTTT	CASSSLGPINEKLFF
TRBJ1-6	-	TRBV20-1	-	TGCAGTGCTAGAGATCGGGGTGATTATAATTCACCCCTCCACTTT	CSARDRGDYNSPLHF
TRBJ1-4	-	TRBV5-1	-	TGCGCCAGCAGCCCTCAACAGGGATCAAATGAAAAACTGTTTTTT	CASSPQQGSNEKLFF
TRBJ1-5	-	TRBV19	few	TGTGCCAGTACCAACTGGGGCGGGGAGCCCCAGCATTTT	CASTNWGGEPQHF
TRBJ2-3	-	TRBV28	-	TGTGCCAGCAAGGAGTGGAGGACAGGCACAGATACGCAGTATTTT	CASKEWRTGTDTQYF
TRBJ1-6	TRBD1	TRBV13	-	TGTGCCAGCAGCCCCCGCCGGAAGAAGGGGGCGCGCAATTCACCCCTCCACTTT	CASSPRRKKGARNSPLHF
TRBJ2-1	-	TRBV28	few	TGTGCCAGCAGCCGGACCAATGAGCAGTTCTTC	CASSRTNEQFF
TRBJ2-3	TRBD2	TRBV5-1	-	TGCGCCAGCAGCTTGGGCACTAGCGGCGAAACAGATAAGCAGTATTTT	CASSLGTSGETDKQYF
TRBJ1-2	TRBD1	TRBV20-1	large	TGCAGTGCTAGAGGTTCAGGACAGGGGCCCGCCCCATATGGCTACACCTTC	CSARGSGQGPAPYGYTF
TRBJ1-5	-	TRBV12-3/TRBV12-4	few	TGTGCCAGCAGTTTAGATGATCAGCCCCAGCATTTT	CASSLDDQPQHF
TRBJ2-2	-	TRBV6-2/TRBV6-3	-	TGTGCCAGCAGTTACTCTCTAGCGATTACGAACACCGGGGAGCTGTTTTTT	CASSYSLAITNTGELFF
TRBJ2-1	TRBD2	TRBV28	few	TGTGCCAGCAGTTTTTCCCTAGCGGGCAATGAGCAGTTCTTC	CASSFSLAGNEQFF
TRBJ2-3	TRBD2	TRBV7-6	-	TGTGCCAGCAGCTTTACAGCGGGAGGTCTGTCGGATACGCAGTATTTT	CASSFTAGGLSDTQYF
TRBJ2-3	TRBD2	TRBV6-2/TRBV6-3	-	TGTGCCAGCAAAGCACTAGCGGCCACAGATACGCAGTATTTT	CASKALAATDTQYF
TRBJ2-7	TRBD2	TRBV28	-	TGTGCCAGCAGTACGACCCGACTAGCGGGCTACGAGCAGTACTTC	CASSTTRLAGYEQYF
TRBJ2-3	-	TRBV6-1	few	TGTGCCAGCAGCCGCAGGGGTCGCGCCACAGATACGCAGTATTTT	CASSRRGRATDTQYF
TRBJ2-7	TRBD1	TRBV12-3/TRBV12-4	-	TGTGGCAGCAGTTTAAAGGGACAGGGGAACGACGAGCAGTACTTC	CGSSLKGQGNDEQYF
TRBJ1-2	-	TRBV11-1	few	TGTGCCAGCAGCATCCTCGGGGGGAACGGCTACACCTTC	CASSILGGNGYTF
TRBJ1-6	TRBD1	TRBV2	few	TGTGCCAGCATTTGGGACAGTAATTCACCCCTCCACTTT	CASIWDSNSPLHF
TRBJ1-2	-	TRBV5-1	-	TGCGCCAGCAGCTTGGCCTCGGGGGGGCAGGGCTATGGCTACACCTTC	CASSLASGGQGYGYTF
TRBJ2-1	TRBD1	TRBV12-3/TRBV12-4	few	TGTGCCAGCAGTTTGGTGACAGGGGCTCGGGAGCAGTTCTTC	CASSLVTGAREQFF
TRBJ1-6	TRBD1	TRBV27	few	TGTGCCAGCAGTCTGACAGGGAGCTCCTATAATTCACCCCTCCACTTT	CASSLTGSSYNSPLHF
TRBJ1-6	-	TRBV6-1	few	TGTGCCAGCAGAGGGGACTTTTCACCCCTCCACTTT	CASRGDFSPLHF
TRBJ2-1	-	TRBV6-1	-	TGTGCCAGCAGGGCCGGGAGTGACAATGAGCAGTTCTTC	CASRAGSDNEQFF
TRBJ1-2	TRBD1	TRBV7-2	-	TGTGCCAGCAGCTTAGGGACAGGGAACTATGGCTACACCTTC	CASSLGTGNYGYTF
TRBJ1-6	-	TRBV7-2	-	TGTGCCAGCAGCTTTGAGGCAGGGGTTAATTCACCCCTCCACTTT	CASSFEAGVNSPLHF
TRBJ2-1	TRBD2	TRBV25-1	few	TGTGCCACCGGGGGGGACCCCAATGAGCAGTTCTTC	CATGGDPNEQFF
TRBJ1-1	-	TRBV7-6	-	TGTGCCCCGTCGGGGAGAGAAGCTTTCTTT	CAPSGREAFF
TRBJ2-3	TRBD1	TRBV20-1	few	TGCAGTGCTAGGGAACAGGGGCCGAGGGTTCCAGATACGCAGTATTTT	CSAREQGPRVPDTQYF
TRBJ1-2	-	TRBV6-5	-	TGTGCCAGCAGTTACTCACGTGTCTATGGCTACACCTTC	CASSYSRVYGYTF
TRBJ2-1	TRBD2	TRBV20-1	-	TGCAGTGCTGGGGGGACTAGCGGGAGAGAGTTGTACAATGAGCAGTTCTTC	CSAGGTSGRELYNEQFF
TRBJ1-5	TRBD1	TRBV6-2/TRBV6-3	few	TGTGCCAGCAGTTACTCGGGACAGACTAATCAGCCCCAGCATTTT	CASSYSGQTNQPQHF
TRBJ2-7	-	TRBV5-1	-	TGCGCCAGCAGCTTGGGGCAGGACGGATACGAGCAGTACTTC	CASSLGQDGYEQYF
TRBJ1-1	-	TRBV24-1	-	TGTGCCACCAGAAATACCTGGAACACTGAAGCTTTCTTT	CATRNTWNTEAFF
TRBJ1-5	-	TRBV19	-	TGTGCCAGTAGTATAGAGGGGGCGGGCCAGCCCCAGCATTTT	CASSIEGAGQPQHF
TRBJ2-2	-	TRBV12-3/TRBV12-4	-	TGTGCCAGCAGTTTAAGGGACTCCCATCCCGGGGAGCTGTTTTTT	CASSLRDSHPGELFF
TRBJ1-5	-	TRBV28	few	TGTGCCAGCAGCGCCGGGGTTCAGCCCCAGCATTTT	CASSAGVQPQHF
TRBJ2-3	-	TRBV7-2	-	TGTGCCAGCAGCTTAGTATCGGGGTCAGATACGCAGTATTTT	CASSLVSGSDTQYF
TRBJ1-2	-	TRBV6-1	few	TGTGCCAGCAGTGAGACGGGGACAAACTATGGCTACACCTTC	CASSETGTNYGYTF
TRBJ2-7	TRBD1	TRBV18	-	TGTGCCAGCTCTCACGGACAGGGGCCTTTCGGCTACGAGCAGTACTTC	CASSHGQGPFGYEQYF
TRBJ2-4	-	TRBV12-3/TRBV12-4	many	TGTGCCAGCAGTTTCGAGGGGGGGCCATGGGGTAGGAACATTCAGTACTTC	CASSFEGGPWGRNIQYF
TRBJ1-2	-	TRBV29-1	-	TGCAGCGTACGGACAGACTATGGCTACACCTTC	CSVRTDYGYTF
TRBJ1-3	-	TRBV11-2	many	TGTGCCAGCAGCCCATCCCGCATGAGCTCTGGAAACACCATATATTTT	CASSPSRMSSGNTIYF
TRBJ1-2	TRBD1	TRBV6-1	few	TGTGCCAGCAGGAGACTAGACAGGGAGGATGGCTACACCTTC	CASRRLDREDGYTF